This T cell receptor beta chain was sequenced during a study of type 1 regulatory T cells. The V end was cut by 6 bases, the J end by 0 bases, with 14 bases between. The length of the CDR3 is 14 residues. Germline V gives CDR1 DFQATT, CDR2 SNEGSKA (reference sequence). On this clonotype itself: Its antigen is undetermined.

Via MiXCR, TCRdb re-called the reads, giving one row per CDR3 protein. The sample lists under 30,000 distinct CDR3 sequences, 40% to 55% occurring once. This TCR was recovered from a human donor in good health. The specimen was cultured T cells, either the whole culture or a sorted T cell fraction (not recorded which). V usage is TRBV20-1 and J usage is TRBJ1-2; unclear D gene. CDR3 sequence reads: CSATVGVANYGYTF. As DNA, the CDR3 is TGCAGTGCCACCGTTGGAGTCGCTAACTATGGCTACACCTTC.